This entry concerns a single T cell receptor (beta chain). Its antigen is unidentified. This sample also contains other DNA sequences that code for the same CDR3. These data originate in a study of cytomegalovirus exposure and HLA in healthy donors. General study points: The study flagged about 150 TCR beta chains as cytomegalovirus-associated.

The CDR3 is made up of 15 amino acids. Looked up from germline, CDR1 is KGHSH and CDR2 is LQKENI. V trimming: 0 bases; J trimming: 1 base; junction bases outside the gene matches: 2. PCR primers comprised 60 Vbeta and 13 Jbeta primers. Only in-frame clones appear in the TCRdb table, and some are missing; sequencing was by immunoSEQ multiplex PCR. This table holds 200,000 to 250,000 clones. This chain uses TRBV18 with TRBJ1-1; 7 bases agree with TRBD1. This clonotype originated in a woman aged 25 to 39 in good health and CMV-seropositive. Sequencing input: PBMCs. CDR3: CASSPPTGTNTEAFF. CDR3 DNA: TGTGCCAGCTCACCACCGACAGGGACGAACACTGAAGCTTTCTTT.